This T cell receptor (beta chain) was captured by sequencing in a study of T cells in Graves' hyperthyroidism and ophthalmopathy. Amplified TCR beta CDR3 regions derived from RNA transcripts. Researchers ran a first-round RT-PCR on the TCR CDR3 using the HTBI primer set. TCRdb re-derived calls from the multiplex PCR reads in MiXCR, one entry per CDR3 protein. The profile covers hundreds of thousands of distinct CDR3 sequences, with 45% appearing a single time and under 8% taken by the ten largest. Clinical symptoms, serum thyroxine and TRAb, thyroid ultrasound and orbital computed tomography were used for the diagnoses. Per germline, CDR1 DFQATT and CDR2 SNEGSKA (reference sequence). The CDR3 has 13 amino acids. The trim removed 4 bases at V and 4 bases at J, leaving 2 bases unmatched. This clonotype was observed a few times.

The receptor comes from an adult man with Graves' disease, either hyperthyroidism or ophthalmopathy (not recorded which). The source material was peripheral blood or thyroid tissue (not recorded which). The chain recombines TRBV20-1 with TRBJ2-5, with 11 positions matching TRBD1. CDR3 amino acids: CSATGQGAETQYF. CDR3 nucleotides: TGCAGTGCTACCGGACAGGGGGCAGAGACCCAGTACTTC.